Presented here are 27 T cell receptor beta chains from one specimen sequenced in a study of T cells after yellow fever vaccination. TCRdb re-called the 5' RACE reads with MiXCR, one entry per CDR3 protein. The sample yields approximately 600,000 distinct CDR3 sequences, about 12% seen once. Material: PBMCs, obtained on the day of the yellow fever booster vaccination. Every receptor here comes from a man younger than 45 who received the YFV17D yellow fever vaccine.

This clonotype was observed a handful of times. The CDR3 sequence is CASSRQGGLAGATYNEQFF. The DNA for the CDR3 is TGCGCCAGCAGCCGACAGGGGGGACTAGCGGGAGCAACCTACAATGAGCAGTTCTTC. V gene TRBV5-1 combines with J gene TRBJ2-1; TRBD2 matches 14 bases. Germline V gives CDR1 SGHRS, CDR2 YFSETQ. The CDR3 loop spans 19 amino acids. J was trimmed by 2 bases and V by 4 bases; bases with no gene match: 11.

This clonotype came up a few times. The CDR3 coding sequence is TGTGCCAGCAGGAGTGGCAGTAGCAATCAGCCCCAGCATTTT. This gives the protein CASRSGSSNQPQHF. The J gene is TRBJ1-5, the V gene TRBV6-1; D gene uncertain. The V and J ends lost 6 bases and 0 bases respectively, with 9 bases between them. In germline, CDR1 is MNHNS, CDR2 SASEGT. The CDR3 length is 14 residues.

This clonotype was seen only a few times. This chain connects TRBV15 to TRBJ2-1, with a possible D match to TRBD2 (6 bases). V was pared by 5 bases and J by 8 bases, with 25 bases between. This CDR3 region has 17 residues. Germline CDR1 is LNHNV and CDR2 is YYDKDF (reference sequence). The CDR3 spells CATSGGYSDPRADEQFF. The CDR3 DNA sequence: TGTGCCACCAGCGGGGGGTACTCGGACCCCCGGGCCGATGAGCAGTTCTTC.

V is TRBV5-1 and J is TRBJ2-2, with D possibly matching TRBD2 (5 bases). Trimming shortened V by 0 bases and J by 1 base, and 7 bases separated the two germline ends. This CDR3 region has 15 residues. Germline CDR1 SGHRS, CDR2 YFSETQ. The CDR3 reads CASSLVAQNTGELFF. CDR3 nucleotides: TGCGCCAGCAGCTTGGTAGCGCAGAACACCGGGGAGCTGTTTTTT.

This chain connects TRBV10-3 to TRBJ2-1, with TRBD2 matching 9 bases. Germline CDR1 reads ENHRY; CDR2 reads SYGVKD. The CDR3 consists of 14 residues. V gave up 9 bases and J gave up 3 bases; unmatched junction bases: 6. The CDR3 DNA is TGTGCCATAGCTGAGCGGGAGGACTACAATGAGCAGTTCTTC. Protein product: CAIAEREDYNEQFF.

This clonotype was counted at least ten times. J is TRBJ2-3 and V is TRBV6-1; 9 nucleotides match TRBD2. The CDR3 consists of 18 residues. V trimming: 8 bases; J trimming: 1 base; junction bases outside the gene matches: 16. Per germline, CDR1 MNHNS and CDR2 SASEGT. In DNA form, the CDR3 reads TGTGCCAGCCGCACCCTAAGCGGGAGGCGTGTTGGCACAGATACGCAGTATTTT. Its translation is CASRTLSGRRVGTDTQYF.

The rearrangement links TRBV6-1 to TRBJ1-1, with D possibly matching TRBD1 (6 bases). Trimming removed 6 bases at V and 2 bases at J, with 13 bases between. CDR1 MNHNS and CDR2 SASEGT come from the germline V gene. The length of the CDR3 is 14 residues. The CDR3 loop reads CASRDRQPNTEAFF. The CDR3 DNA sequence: TGTGCCAGCAGGGACAGACAGCCAAACACTGAAGCTTTCTTT.

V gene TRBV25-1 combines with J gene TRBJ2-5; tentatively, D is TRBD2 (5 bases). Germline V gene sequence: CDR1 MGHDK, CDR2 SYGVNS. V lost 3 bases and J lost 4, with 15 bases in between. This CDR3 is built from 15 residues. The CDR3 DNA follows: TGTGCCAGCAGTGATCCCCGACTAACGGCAGAGACCCAGTACTTC. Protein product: CASSDPRLTAETQYF.

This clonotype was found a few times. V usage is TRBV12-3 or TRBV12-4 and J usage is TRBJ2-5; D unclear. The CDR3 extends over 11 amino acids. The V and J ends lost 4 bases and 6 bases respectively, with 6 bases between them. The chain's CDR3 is CASSSTQTQYF. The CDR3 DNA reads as TGTGCCAGCAGTTCTACTCAGACCCAGTACTTC.

CDR3 sequence reads: CATSDPMGDEQFF. The CDR3 bases are TGTGCCACCAGTGACCCGATGGGGGATGAGCAGTTCTTC. The chain joins TRBV24-1 to TRBJ2-1, with D possibly called TRBD1 or TRBD2 (5 bases each). V was shortened by 4 bases and J by 8 bases, with 11 bases between the two germline ends. The CDR3 is 13 residues long. Germline CDR1 and CDR2: KGHDR and SFDVKD.

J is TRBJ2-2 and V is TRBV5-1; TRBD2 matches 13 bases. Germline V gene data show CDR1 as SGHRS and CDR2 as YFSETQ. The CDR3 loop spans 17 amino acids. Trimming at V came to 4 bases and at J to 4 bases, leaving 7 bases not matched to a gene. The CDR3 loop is CASSAGLAGVRTGELFF. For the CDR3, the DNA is TGCGCCAGCAGCGCTGGACTAGCGGGAGTTCGCACCGGGGAGCTGTTTTTT.

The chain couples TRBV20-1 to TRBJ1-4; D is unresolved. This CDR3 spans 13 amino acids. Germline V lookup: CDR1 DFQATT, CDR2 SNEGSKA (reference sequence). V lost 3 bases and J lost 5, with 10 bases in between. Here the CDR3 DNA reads TGCAGTGCTAGCCCCCGGGTGAATGAAAAACTGTTTTTT. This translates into CSASPRVNEKLFF.

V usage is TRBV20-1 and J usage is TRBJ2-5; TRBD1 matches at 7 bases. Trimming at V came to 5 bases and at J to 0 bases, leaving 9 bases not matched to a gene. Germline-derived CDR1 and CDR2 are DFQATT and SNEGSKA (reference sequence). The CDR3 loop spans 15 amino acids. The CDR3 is CSALGQVLYQETQYF. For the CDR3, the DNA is TGCAGTGCTTTAGGACAGGTCCTGTACCAAGAGACCCAGTACTTC.

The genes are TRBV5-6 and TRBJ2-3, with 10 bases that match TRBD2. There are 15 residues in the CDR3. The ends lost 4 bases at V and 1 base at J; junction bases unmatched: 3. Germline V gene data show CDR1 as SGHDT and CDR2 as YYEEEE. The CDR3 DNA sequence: TGTGCCAGCAGCCGACTAGCGGGTCGCACAGATACGCAGTATTTT. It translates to CASSRLAGRTDTQYF.

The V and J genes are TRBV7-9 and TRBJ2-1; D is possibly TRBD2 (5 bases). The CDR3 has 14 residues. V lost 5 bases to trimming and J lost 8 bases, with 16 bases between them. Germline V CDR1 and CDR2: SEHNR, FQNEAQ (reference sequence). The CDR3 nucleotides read TGTGCCAGCAGCGTGACCCCTTCGGAGGATGAGCAGTTCTTC. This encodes CASSVTPSEDEQFF.

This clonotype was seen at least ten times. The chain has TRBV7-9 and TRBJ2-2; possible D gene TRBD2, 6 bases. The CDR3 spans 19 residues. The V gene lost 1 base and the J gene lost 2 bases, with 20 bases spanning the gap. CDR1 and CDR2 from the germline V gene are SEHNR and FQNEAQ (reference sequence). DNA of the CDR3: TGTGCCAGCAGCTTAGGTATTAGGACTACGACACCAAACACCGGGGAGCTGTTTTTT. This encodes CASSLGIRTTTPNTGELFF.

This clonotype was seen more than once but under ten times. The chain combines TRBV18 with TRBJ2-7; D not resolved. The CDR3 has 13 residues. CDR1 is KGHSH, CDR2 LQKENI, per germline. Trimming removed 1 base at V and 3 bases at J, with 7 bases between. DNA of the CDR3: TGTGCCAGCTCACCACTCCCGGGCTACGAGCAGTACTTC. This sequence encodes CASSPLPGYEQYF.

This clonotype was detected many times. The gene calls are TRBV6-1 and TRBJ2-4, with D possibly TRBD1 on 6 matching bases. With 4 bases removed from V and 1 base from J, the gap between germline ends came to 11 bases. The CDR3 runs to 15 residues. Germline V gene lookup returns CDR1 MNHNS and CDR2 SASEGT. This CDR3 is CASSATQGAKNIQYF. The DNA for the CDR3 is TGTGCCAGCAGTGCAACTCAGGGGGCCAAAAACATTCAGTACTTC.

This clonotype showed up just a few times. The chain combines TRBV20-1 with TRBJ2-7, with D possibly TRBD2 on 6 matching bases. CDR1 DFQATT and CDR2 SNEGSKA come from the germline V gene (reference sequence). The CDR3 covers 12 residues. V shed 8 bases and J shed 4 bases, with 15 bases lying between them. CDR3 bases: TGCAGTACCGGGACTCCTGAGTACGAGCAGTACTTC. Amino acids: CSTGTPEYEQYF.

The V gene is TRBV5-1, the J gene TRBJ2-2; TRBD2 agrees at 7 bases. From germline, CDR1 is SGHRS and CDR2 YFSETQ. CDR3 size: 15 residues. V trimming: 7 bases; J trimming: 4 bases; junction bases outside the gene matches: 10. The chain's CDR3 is CASERAGVTTGELFF. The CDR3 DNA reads TGCGCCAGCGAAAGGGCGGGAGTTACCACCGGGGAGCTGTTTTTT.

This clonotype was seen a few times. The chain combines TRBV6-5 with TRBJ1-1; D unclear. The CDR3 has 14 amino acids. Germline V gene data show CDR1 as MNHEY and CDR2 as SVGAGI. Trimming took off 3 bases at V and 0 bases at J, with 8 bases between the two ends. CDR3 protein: CASSYKGMNTEAFF. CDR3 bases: TGTGCCAGCAGTTATAAGGGAATGAACACTGAAGCTTTCTTT.

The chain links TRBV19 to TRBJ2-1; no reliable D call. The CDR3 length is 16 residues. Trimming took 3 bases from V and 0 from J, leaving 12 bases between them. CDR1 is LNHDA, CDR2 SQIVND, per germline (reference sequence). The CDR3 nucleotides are TGTGCCAGTAGTATGGGTAGGCCCAGCTCCTACAATGAGCAGTTCTTC. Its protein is CASSMGRPSSYNEQFF.

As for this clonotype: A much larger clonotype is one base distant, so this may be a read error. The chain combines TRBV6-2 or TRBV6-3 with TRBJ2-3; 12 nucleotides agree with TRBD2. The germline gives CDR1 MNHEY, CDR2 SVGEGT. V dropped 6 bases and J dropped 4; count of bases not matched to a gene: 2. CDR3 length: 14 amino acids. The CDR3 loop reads CASRTSGSSDTQYF. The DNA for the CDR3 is TGTGCCAGCAGGACTAGCGGGAGCTCAGATACGCAGTATTTT.

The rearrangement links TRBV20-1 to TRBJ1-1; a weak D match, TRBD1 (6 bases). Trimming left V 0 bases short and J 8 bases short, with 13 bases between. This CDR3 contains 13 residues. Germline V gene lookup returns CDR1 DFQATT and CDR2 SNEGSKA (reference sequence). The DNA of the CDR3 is TGCAGTGCTAGAGACACAGGGTTTAGAGAAGCTTTCTTT. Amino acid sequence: CSARDTGFREAFF.

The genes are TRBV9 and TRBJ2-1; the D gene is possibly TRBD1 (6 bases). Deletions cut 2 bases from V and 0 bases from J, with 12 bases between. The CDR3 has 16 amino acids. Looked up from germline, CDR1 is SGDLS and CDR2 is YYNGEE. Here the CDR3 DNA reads TGTGCCAGCAGCGTCGGACAGAAGAGCTCCTACAATGAGCAGTTCTTC. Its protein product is CASSVGQKSSYNEQFF.

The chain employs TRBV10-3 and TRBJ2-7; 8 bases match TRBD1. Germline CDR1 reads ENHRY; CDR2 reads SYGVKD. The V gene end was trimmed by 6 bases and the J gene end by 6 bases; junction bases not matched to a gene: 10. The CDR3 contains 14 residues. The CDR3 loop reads CAISGGQGPGEQYF. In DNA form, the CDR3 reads TGTGCCATCAGCGGTGGACAGGGACCGGGCGAGCAGTACTTC.

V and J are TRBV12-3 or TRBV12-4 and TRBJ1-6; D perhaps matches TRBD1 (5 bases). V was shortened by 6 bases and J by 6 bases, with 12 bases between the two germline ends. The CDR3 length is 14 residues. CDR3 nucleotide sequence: TGTGCCAGCAGCTGGGACGAGTCTAATTCACCCCTCCACTTT. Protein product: CASSWDESNSPLHF.